This TCR beta chain was sequenced in a study of PD-L1 blockade in urothelial cancer. The germline V gene encodes CDR1 SGHDN and CDR2 FVKESK. This CDR3 comprises 14 residues. Trimming took 4 bases from V and 3 from J; bases not matched to a gene: 3. Measured with immunoSEQ multiplex PCR; TCRdb has only the in-frame clones, and not every one. The sample shows 65,000 to 80,000 clones, approximately 80% of them seen only once. The J gene is TRBJ2-7, the V gene TRBV14, with TRBD1 matching 10 bases. Sequences were derived from PBMCs, sampled around atezolizumab (anti-PD-L1) treatment. The TCR originated in a man aged 70 or older with urothelial cancer. CDR3 amino acids: CASSRTGGFYEQYF. CDR3 nucleotides: TGTGCCAGCAGCCGGACAGGGGGTTTCTACGAGCAGTACTTC.